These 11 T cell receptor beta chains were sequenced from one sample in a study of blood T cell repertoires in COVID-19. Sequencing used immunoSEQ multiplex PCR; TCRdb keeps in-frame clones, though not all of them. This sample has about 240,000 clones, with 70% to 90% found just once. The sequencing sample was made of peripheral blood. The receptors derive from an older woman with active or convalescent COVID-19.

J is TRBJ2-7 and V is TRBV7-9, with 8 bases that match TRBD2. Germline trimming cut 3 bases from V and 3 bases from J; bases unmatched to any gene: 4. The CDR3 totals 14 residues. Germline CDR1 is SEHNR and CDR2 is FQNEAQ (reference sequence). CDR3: CASSFGLAGYEQYF. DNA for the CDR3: TGTGCCAGCAGCTTTGGACTAGCCGGCTACGAGCAGTACTTC.

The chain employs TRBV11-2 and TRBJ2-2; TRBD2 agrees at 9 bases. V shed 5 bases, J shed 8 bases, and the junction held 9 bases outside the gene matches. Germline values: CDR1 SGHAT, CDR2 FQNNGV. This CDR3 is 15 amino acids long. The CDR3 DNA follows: TGTGCCAGCAGCCCCAGCGGGGGGCGGGCGGGGGAGCTGTTTTTT. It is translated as CASSPSGGRAGELFF.

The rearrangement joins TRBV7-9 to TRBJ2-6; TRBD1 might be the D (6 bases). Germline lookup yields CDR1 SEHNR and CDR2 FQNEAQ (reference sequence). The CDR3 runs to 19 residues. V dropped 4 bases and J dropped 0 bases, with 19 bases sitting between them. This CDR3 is CASSSRQVGLFSGANVLTF. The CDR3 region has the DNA TGTGCCAGCAGCTCAAGACAGGTGGGCCTATTCTCTGGGGCCAACGTCCTGACTTTC. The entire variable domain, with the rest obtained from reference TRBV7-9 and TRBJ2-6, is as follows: DTGVSQNPRHKITKRGQNVTFRCDPISEHNRLYWYRQTLGQGPEFLTYFQNEAQLEKSRLLSDRFSAERPKGSFSTLEIQRTEQGDSAMYLCASSSRQVGLFSGANVLTFGAGSRLTVL.

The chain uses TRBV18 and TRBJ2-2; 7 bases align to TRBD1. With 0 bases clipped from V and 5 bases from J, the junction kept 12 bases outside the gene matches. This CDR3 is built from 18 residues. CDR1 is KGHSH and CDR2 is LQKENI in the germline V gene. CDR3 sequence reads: CASSPPGKQGLRTGELFF. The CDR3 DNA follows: TGTGCCAGCTCACCACCCGGAAAACAGGGGTTAAGAACCGGGGAGCTGTTTTTT.

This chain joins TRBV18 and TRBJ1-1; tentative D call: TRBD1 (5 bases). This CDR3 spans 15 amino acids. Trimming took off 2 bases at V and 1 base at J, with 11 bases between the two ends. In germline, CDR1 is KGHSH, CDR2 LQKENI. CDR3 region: CASSPEGLTNTEAFF. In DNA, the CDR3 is TGTGCCAGCTCACCAGAGGGACTGACGAACACTGAAGCTTTCTTT.

Written as DNA, the CDR3 is TGTGCCAGCAGCCCTGGGACACAGGGCTATGGCTACACCTTC. It specifies CASSPGTQGYGYTF. The genes are TRBV9 and TRBJ1-2; TRBD1 is a possible D gene (6 bases). The V end was cut by 4 bases, the J end by 4 bases, with 14 bases between. Germline V lookup: CDR1 SGDLS, CDR2 YYNGEE. The CDR3 contains 14 residues.

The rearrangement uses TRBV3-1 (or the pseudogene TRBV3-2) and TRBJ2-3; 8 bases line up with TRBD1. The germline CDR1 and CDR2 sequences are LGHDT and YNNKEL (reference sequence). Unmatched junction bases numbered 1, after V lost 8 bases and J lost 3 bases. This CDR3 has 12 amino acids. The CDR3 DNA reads TGTGCCAGCCGGACAGGGACAGATACGCAGTATTTT. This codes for CASRTGTDTQYF.

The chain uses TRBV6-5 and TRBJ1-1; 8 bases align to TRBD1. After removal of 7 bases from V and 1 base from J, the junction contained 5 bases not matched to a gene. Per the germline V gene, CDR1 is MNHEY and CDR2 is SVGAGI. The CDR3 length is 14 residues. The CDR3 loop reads CASNPQGGNTEAFF. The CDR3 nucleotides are TGTGCCAGCAACCCACAGGGGGGGAACACTGAAGCTTTCTTT.

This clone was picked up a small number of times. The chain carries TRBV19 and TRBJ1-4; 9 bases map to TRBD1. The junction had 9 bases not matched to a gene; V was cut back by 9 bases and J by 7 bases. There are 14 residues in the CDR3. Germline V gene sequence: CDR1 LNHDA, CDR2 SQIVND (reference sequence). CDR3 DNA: TGTGCCAGCTCACAGGGGGCGCTTGGTGAAAAACTGTTTTTT. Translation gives CASSQGALGEKLFF.

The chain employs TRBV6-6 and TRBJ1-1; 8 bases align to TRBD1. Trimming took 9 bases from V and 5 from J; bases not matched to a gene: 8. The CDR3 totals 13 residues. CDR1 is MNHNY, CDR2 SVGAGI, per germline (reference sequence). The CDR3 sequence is CASDQGARTEAFF. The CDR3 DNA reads TGTGCCAGTGATCAGGGGGCACGTACTGAAGCTTTCTTT.

This CDR3 reads CASSSDGMHYGYTF. CDR3 DNA sequence: TGTGCCAGCAGCTCCGACGGGATGCACTATGGCTACACCTTC. The chain combines TRBV5-8 with TRBJ1-2, with unresolved D. From germline, CDR1 is SGHTS and CDR2 YDEGEE. This CDR3 region has 14 residues. The V gene lost 3 bases and the J gene lost 3 bases, with 12 bases spanning the gap.